This T cell receptor (beta chain) was observed in a study of T cell responses to AZD1222 COVID-19 vaccine. Study-level points and caveats: Close to half of all spike-specific TCRs reportedly target regions of the variants that are unmutated. Clonal diversity was possibly underestimated; the donors were predominantly white British and more often female. The number of AZD1222 recipients seropositive at baseline was only five or six.

Of note for this clone: The antigen remains undetermined.

The method was immunoSEQ multiplex PCR; TCRdb's version includes in-frame clones alone and lacks a portion of them. In the table there are 180,000 or so clones, about 93% of which are singletons. This receptor was obtained from an adult who received the AZD1222 COVID-19 vaccine. The sequences come from peripheral blood, collected 28 days after the second AZD1222 dose.

For the CDR3, the DNA is TGTGCCAGCAGGGGACAGAATTCACCCCTCCACTTT. Encoded protein: CASRGQNSPLHF. This chain joins TRBV25-1 and TRBJ1-6; 7 bases agree with TRBD1. Germline CDR1 is MGHDK and CDR2 is SYGVNS. The CDR3 loop spans 12 amino acids. The junction had 0 bases not matched to a gene; V was cut back by 6 bases and J by 7 bases.